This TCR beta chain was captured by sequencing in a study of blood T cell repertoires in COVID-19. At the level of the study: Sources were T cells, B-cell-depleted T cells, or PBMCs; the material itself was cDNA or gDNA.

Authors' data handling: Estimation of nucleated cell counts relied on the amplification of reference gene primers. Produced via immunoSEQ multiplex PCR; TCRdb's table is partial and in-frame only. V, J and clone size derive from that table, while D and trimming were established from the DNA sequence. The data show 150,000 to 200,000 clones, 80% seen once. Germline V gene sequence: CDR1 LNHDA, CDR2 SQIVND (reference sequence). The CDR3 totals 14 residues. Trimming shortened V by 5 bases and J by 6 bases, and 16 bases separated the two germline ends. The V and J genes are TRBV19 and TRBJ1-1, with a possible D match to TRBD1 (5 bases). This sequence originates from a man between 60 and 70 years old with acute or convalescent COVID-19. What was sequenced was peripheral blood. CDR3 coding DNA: TGTGCCAGTAGTTCCATTCAGGGAATCGCTGAAGCTTTCTTT. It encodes CASSSIQGIAEAFF.